This TCR beta chain was recovered during a study of blood T cell repertoires in COVID-19 (dated by TCRdb to 2018 to 2020). In the study overall: Collaborator samples came from the United States, Italy and Spain and covered acute and convalescent phases of COVID-19. Subjects who had been exposed to COVID-19, were actively infected with it, or had recovered from it provided the deeply sampled blood TCRbeta repertoires that made up the dataset. The prospective study material was composed of cDNA or gDNA derived from T cells, B-cell-depleted T cells, or PBMCs. The samples were drawn from two sources: the first 160 participants of the ongoing ImmuneRACE study, and approximately 1,300 subjects contributed by 6 global collaborators. The repertoires were made available in a free public database intended to serve as a resource for research on the immune response to SARS-CoV-2. Where available, HLA class I and class II types were taken from metadata supplied by the sample provider and were not determined by assay-based typing. A de-identified subject ID, COVID-19 status, age in years and sex were almost always included in the sample metadata.

V and J are truncated by 7 bases and 1 base respectively, leaving an intervening sequence of 16 bases. CDR3 length: 15 amino acids, cysteine to phenylalanine. The CDR3 DNA has 45 bases and is translated from base 1. The germline V gene (reference sequence) yields MNHEY for CDR1 and SMNVEV for CDR2. The immunoSEQ Assay, a bias-controlled multiplex PCR, was used to amplify TCRbeta CDR3 regions from genomic DNA. The authors' analysis ran thus. The number of nucleated cells in each sample was estimated from the amplification of reference gene primers within the assay. Sequence reads were collapsed and filtered to measure the absolute abundance of every unique TCRbeta CDR3 rearrangement. Productive Simpson clonality was computed per sample as the square root of Simpson's diversity index over productive rearrangements. TCRdb provides this immuneACCESS table in a form limited to in-frame rearrangements. Some clones are lacking; in checked studies, under half of them reflect an unresolved V gene, and why the rest are absent is not known. The V and J calls and clone size were taken over from that table, and D and trimming were inferred from the DNA. Counted in this sample were roughly 250,000 clones; approximately 90% of them appeared once. The ten largest clones add up to 2% to 2.5% of the sample.

A remark on this clone: This receptor's antigen is unknown. Per-base quality was not reported, and no clone a single base away is much larger than it.

Broader findings and caveats from the paper: The amount of clinical and demographic metadata varied by source and participant and was provided uncurated.

A second Seattle source provided samples from volunteer blood donors who had recovered from COVID-19. Each collaborating institution followed its own protocols to collect whole blood in K2EDTA tubes. Collaborator samples were shipped for TCRbeta analysis as frozen whole blood, isolated PBMCs, or DNA extracted from either sample type. Sequencing used peripheral blood. This receptor was taken from a woman aged 40 to 50 who had recovered from COVID-19. The sequence links TRBV27 to TRBJ1-1; the D segment could be TRBD1, given 5 matching bases. The DNA sequence is TGTGCCAGCACCAATTTTGGGGCCAGGAACACTGAAGCTTTCTTT. Its amino acids are CASTNFGARNTEAFF.